The next 9 T cell receptor beta chains were all read from a single sample in a study of monozygotic twins with inflammatory bowel disease. TCRdb re-called the 5' RACE reads; every CDR3 protein appears as one record, without DNA. The sample holds around 210,000 distinct CDR3 sequences. The source material was blood. The receptor set was obtained from a human donor with ulcerative colitis or Crohn's disease, or a healthy co-twin of an affected twin (not recorded which).

The chain has TRBV20-1 and TRBJ2-7; TCRdb returns TRBD2, unconfirmable since there is no DNA. The CDR3 runs to 15 residues. Germline V gene lookup returns CDR1 DFQATT and CDR2 SNEGSKA (reference sequence). CDR3 amino acids: CSARSTGTAAYEQYF.

The chain is built from TRBV7-9 and TRBJ2-1. Germline V lookup: CDR1 SEHNR, CDR2 FQNEAQ (reference sequence). CDR3 size: 14 residues. The CDR3 loop reads CASSLMITLDEQFF.

The rearrangement links TRBV7-2 to TRBJ2-5; there is no DNA to check the TCRdb D call of TRBD2. The CDR3 is made up of 15 amino acids. The germline gives CDR1 SGHTA, CDR2 FQGNSA. The CDR3: CASSSLAGGSETQYF. The full variable domain, its missing parts supplied by reference TRBV7-2 and TRBJ2-5, is GAGVSQSPSNKVTEKGKDVELRCDPISGHTALYWYRQSLGQGLEFLIYFQGNSAPDKSGLPSDRFSAERTGGSVSTLTIQRTQQEDSAVYLCASSSLAGGSETQYFGPGTRLLVL.

The chain has TRBV5-1 and TRBJ2-7; lacking DNA, the TRBD1 call made by TCRdb goes unchecked. The germline V gene has CDR1 SGHRS and CDR2 YFSETQ. The CDR3 totals 16 residues. Here the CDR3 reads CASSSKTGERAYEQYF. Drawing the rest from reference TRBV5-1 and TRBJ2-7, the complete variable domain is KAGVTQTPRYLIKTRGQQVTLSCSPISGHRSVSWYQQTPGQGLQFLFEYFSETQRNKGNFPGRFSGRQFSNSRSEMNVSTLELGDSALYLCASSSKTGERAYEQYFGPGTRLTVT.

The chain has TRBV23-1 and TRBJ2-2; the TCRdb call, TRBD1, lacks DNA for checking. TRBV23-1 is labeled an ORF, and its function is uncertain. This CDR3 has 18 amino acids. The CDR3 sequence: CASSHRPPGSNTAGELFF.

The V and J genes are TRBV28 and TRBJ2-3; TCRdb returns TRBD1, unconfirmable since there is no DNA. Germline-derived CDR1 and CDR2 are MDHEN and SYDVKM. CDR3 length: 15 residues. The CDR3 sequence is CASSGTEFIPDTQYF.

The gene calls are TRBV7-9 and TRBJ2-7. Per germline, CDR1 SEHNR and CDR2 FQNEAQ (reference sequence). CDR3 length: 15 amino acids. Here the CDR3 reads CASSPRGKPSYEQYF.

The V and J genes are TRBV20-1 and TRBJ1-5; lacking DNA, the TRBD1 call made by TCRdb goes unchecked. The CDR3 covers 14 residues. Germline CDR1 reads DFQATT; CDR2 reads SNEGSKA (reference sequence). The CDR3 here is CSASGQGGNQPQHF.

The J gene is TRBJ2-7, the V gene TRBV29-1; there is no DNA to check the TCRdb D call of TRBD1. This CDR3 is built from 13 residues. Germline-derived CDR1 and CDR2 are SQVTM and ANQGSEA. The CDR3 here is CSVEGQGGYEQYF.